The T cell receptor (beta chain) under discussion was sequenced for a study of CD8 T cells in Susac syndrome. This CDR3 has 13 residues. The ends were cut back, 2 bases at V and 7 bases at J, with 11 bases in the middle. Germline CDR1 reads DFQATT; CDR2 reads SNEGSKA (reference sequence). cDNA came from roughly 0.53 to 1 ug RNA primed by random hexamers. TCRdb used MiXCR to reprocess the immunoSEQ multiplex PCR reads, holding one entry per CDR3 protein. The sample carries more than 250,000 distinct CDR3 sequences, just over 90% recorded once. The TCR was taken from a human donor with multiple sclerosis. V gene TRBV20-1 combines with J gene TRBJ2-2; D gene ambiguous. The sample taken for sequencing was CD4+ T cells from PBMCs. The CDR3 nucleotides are TGCAGTGCTAGATTAGAAACGAGCGGGGAGCTGTTTTTT. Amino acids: CSARLETSGELFF.